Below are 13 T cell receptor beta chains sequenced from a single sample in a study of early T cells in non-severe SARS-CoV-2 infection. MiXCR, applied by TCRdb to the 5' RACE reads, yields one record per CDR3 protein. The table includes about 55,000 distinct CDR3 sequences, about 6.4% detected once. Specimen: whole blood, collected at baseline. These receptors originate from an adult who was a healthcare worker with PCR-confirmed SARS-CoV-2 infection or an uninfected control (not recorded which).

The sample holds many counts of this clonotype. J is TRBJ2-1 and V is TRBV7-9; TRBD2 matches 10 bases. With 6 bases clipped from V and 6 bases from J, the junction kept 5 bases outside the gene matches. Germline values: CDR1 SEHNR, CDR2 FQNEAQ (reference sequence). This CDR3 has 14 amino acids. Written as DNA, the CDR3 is TGTGCCAGCAGGGCACTAGCGGGGAGCAATGAGCAGTTCTTC. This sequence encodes CASRALAGSNEQFF. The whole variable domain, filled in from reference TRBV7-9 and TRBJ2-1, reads DTGVSQNPRHKITKRGQNVTFRCDPISEHNRLYWYRQTLGQGPEFLTYFQNEAQLEKSRLLSDRFSAERPKGSFSTLEIQRTEQGDSAMYLCASRALAGSNEQFFGPGTRLTVL.

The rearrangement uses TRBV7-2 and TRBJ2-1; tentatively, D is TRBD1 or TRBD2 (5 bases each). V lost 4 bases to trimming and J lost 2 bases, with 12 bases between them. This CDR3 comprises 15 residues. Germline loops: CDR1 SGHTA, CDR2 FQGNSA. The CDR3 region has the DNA TGTGCCAGCAGCTCCGGGACGGCCACCTACAATGAGCAGTTCTTC. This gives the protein CASSSGTATYNEQFF.

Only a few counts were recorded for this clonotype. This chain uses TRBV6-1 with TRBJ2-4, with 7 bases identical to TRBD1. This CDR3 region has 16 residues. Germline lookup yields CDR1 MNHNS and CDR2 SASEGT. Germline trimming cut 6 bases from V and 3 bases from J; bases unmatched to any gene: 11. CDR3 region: CASSLFFGDSKNIQYF. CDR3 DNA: TGTGCCAGCAGCCTGTTCTTCGGGGACAGCAAAAACATTCAGTACTTC.

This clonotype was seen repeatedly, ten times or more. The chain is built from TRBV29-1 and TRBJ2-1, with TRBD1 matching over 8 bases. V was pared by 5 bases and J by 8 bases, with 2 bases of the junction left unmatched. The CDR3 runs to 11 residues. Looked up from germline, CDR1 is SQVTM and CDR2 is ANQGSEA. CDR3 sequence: CSVSRGHEQFF. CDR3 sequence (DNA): TGCAGCGTTTCCAGGGGGCATGAGCAGTTCTTC.

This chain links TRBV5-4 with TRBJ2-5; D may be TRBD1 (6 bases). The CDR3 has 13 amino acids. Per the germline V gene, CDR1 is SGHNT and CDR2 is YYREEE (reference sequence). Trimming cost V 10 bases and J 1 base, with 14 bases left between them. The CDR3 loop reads CALSRGSQETQYF. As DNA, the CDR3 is TGTGCCCTTAGTAGGGGGAGCCAAGAGACCCAGTACTTC.

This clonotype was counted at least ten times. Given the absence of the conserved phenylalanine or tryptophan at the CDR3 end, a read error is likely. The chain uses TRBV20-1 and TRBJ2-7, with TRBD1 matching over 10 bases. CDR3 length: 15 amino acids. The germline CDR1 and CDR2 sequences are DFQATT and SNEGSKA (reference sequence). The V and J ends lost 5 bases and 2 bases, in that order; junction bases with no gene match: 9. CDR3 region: CSAGGPGQGTYEQYL. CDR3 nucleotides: TGCAGTGCTGGAGGACCGGGACAGGGGACCTACGAGCAGTACTTG.

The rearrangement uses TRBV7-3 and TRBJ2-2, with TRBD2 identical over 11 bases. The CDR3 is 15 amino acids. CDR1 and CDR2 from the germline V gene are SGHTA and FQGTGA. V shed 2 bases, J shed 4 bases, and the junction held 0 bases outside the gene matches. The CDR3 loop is CASSLLAGGTGELFF. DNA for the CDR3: TGTGCCAGCAGCTTACTAGCGGGGGGCACCGGGGAGCTGTTTTTT. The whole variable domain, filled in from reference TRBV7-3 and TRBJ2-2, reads GAGVSQTPSNKVTEKGKYVELRCDPISGHTALYWYRQSLGQGPEFLIYFQGTGAADDSGLPNDRFFAVRPEGSVSTLKIQRTERGDSAVYLCASSLLAGGTGELFFGEGSRLTVL.

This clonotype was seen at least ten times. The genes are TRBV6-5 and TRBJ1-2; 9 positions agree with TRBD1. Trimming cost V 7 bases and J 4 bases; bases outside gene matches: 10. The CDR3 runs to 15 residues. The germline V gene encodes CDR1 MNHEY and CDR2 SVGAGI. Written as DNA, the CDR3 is TGTGCCAGCACCCGGGACAGGGAAGCTTCCTATGGCTACACCTTC. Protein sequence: CASTRDREASYGYTF.

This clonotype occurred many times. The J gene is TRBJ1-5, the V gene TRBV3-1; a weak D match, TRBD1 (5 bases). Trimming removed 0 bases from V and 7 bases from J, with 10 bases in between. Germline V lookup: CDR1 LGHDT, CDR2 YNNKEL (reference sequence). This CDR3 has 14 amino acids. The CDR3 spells CASSQEQAGQPQHF. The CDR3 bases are TGTGCCAGCAGCCAAGAACAGGCGGGACAGCCCCAGCATTTT.

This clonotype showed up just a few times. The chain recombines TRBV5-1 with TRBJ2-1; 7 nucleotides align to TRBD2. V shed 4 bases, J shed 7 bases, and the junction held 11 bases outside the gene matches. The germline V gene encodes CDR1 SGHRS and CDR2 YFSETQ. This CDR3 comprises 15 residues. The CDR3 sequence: CASSQPSGATNEQFF. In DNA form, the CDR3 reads TGCGCCAGCAGCCAACCAAGCGGGGCCACTAATGAGCAGTTCTTC.

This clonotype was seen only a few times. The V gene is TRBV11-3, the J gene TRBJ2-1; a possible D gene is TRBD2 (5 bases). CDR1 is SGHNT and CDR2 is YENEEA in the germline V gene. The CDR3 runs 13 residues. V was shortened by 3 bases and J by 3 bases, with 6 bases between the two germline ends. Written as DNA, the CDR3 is TGTGCCAGCAGCTTCGGAGGCTACAATGAGCAGTTCTTC. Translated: CASSFGGYNEQFF.

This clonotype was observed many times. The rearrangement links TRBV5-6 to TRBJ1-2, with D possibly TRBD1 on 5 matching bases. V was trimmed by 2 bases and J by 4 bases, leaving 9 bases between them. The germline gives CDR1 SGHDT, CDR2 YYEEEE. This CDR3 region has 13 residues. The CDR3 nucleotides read TGTGCCAGCAGCTTCCAGGGAGGCTATGGCTACACCTTC. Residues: CASSFQGGYGYTF.

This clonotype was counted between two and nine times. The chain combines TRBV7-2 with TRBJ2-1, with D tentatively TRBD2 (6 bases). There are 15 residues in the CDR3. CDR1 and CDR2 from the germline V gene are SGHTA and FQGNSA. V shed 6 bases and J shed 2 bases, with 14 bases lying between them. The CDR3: CASRVGAGTYNEQFF. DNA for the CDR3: TGTGCCAGCAGAGTTGGGGCGGGGACCTACAATGAGCAGTTCTTC. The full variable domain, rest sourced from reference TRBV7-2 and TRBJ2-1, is GAGVSQSPSNKVTEKGKDVELRCDPISGHTALYWYRQSLGQGLEFLIYFQGNSAPDKSGLPSDRFSAERTGGSVSTLTIQRTQQEDSAVYLCASRVGAGTYNEQFFGPGTRLTVL.